This passage covers 5 T cell receptor beta chains from one sample sequenced in a study of control samples from healthy donors and cancer patients. The repertoire was sequenced with immunoSEQ multiplex PCR; TCRdb's copy has only in-frame clones and lacks some. Of 150,000 or so clones listed, 90% to 95% were seen once; the top ten hold more than 8%. Sequencing was performed on blood. The origin of the receptors is a woman between 35 and 50 years old in good health.

The chain carries TRBV27 and TRBJ1-4; D not certain. The CDR3 is 16 residues long. V was trimmed by 5 bases and J by 0 bases, leaving 13 bases between them. Per germline, CDR1 MNHEY and CDR2 SMNVEV (reference sequence). The CDR3 spells CASSKWMGATNEKLFF. DNA for the CDR3: TGTGCCAGCAGTAAGTGGATGGGCGCAACTAATGAAAAACTGTTTTTT.

This clone was found once. The V gene is TRBV12-3 or TRBV12-4, the J gene TRBJ1-1, with a possible D match to TRBD1 (5 bases). There are 13 residues in the CDR3. V dropped 6 bases and J dropped 11 bases, with 19 bases sitting between them. CDR3 amino acids: CASSRVGLGVAFF. The CDR3 bases are TGTGCCAGCAGCCGGGTGGGGCTGGGAGTGGCTTTCTTT.

V is TRBV10-3 and J is TRBJ2-5, with 11 bases fitting TRBD2. The length of the CDR3 is 18 residues. Trimming took 2 bases from V and 2 from J; bases not matched to a gene: 10. CDR1 ENHRY and CDR2 SYGVKD come from the germline V gene. CDR3 amino acids: CAISERGLAGRMQETQYF. The CDR3 bases are TGTGCCATCAGTGAGCGCGGACTAGCGGGTCGGATGCAAGAGACCCAGTACTTC.

This sequence joins TRBV3-1 (or the pseudogene TRBV3-2) and TRBJ1-2; D remains ambiguous. V was cut by 0 bases and J by 7 bases, with 12 bases left in between. This CDR3 contains 14 residues. Germline-derived CDR1 and CDR2 are LGHDT and YNNKEL (reference sequence). DNA for the CDR3: TGTGCCAGCAGCCAAGATCAGGTTCTTGGTGGCTACACCTTC. Its translation: CASSQDQVLGGYTF.

The rearrangement joins TRBV28 to TRBJ1-2; no definite D call. Germline lookup yields CDR1 MDHEN and CDR2 SYDVKM. Between the trimmed V and J ends, which lost 4 bases and 2 bases, there was a span of 11 bases. The CDR3 loop spans 14 amino acids. This CDR3 is CASSYSSENYGYTF. The CDR3 coding sequence is TGTGCCAGCAGTTACAGCAGTGAAAACTATGGCTACACCTTC.